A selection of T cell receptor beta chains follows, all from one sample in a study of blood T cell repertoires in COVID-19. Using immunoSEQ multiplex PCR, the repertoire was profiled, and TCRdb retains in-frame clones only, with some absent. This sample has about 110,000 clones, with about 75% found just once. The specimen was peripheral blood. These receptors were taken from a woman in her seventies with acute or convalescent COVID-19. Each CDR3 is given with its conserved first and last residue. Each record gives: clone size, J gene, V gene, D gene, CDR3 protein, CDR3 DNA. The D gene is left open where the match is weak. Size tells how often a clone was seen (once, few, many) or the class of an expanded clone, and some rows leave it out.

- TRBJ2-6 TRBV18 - CASSPPEASRVLTF TGTGCCAGCTCACCACCCGAGGCGTCCCGGGTCCTGACTTTC
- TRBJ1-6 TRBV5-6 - CASSLGAGRSNSPLHF TGTGCCAGCAGCTTGGGGGCGGGGCGCAGTAATTCACCCCTCCACTTT
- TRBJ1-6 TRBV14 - CASSRTGKPYNSPLHF TGTGCCAGCAGCAGAACAGGGAAGCCCTATAATTCACCCCTCCACTTT
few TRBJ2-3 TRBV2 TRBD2 CASRGTSGGPDTQYF TGTGCCAGCAGAGGGACTAGCGGGGGCCCAGATACGCAGTATTTT
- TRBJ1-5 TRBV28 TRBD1 CASSWGTGDRQPQHF TGTGCCAGCAGTTGGGGGACAGGGGATCGTCAGCCCCAGCATTTT
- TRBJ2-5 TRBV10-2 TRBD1 CASSDGQGRQTQYF TGCGCCAGCAGTGATGGACAGGGGAGGCAGACCCAGTACTTC
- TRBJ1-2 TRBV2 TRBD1 CASILGQGAVGYTF TGTGCCAGCATCCTGGGGCAGGGGGCCGTTGGCTACACCTTC
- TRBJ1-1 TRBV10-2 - CASSESGGYTEAFF TGCGCCAGCAGTGAGTCGGGAGGGTACACTGAAGCTTTCTTT
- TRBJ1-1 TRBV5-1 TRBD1 CASSSPTGVFTEAFF TGCGCCAGCAGCTCACCTACAGGGGTGTTCACTGAAGCTTTCTTT
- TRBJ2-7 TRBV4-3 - CASSHRTGYEQYF TGCGCCAGCAGCCACCGCACCGGCTACGAGCAGTACTTC
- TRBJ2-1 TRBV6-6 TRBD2 CASSLAGGPNNEQFF TGTGCCAGCAGTCTAGCGGGGGGGCCGAACAATGAGCAGTTCTTC
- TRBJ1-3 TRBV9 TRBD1 CASSVGDRGTYTIYF TGTGCCAGCAGCGTAGGAGACAGGGGGACATACACCATATATTTT
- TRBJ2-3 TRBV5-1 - CASSLGAGFTDTQYF TGCGCCAGCAGCTTGGGTGCAGGGTTCACAGATACGCAGTATTTT
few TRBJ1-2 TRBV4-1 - CASSQSSGRWDGYTF TGCGCCAGCAGCCAATCGTCAGGGAGGTGGGATGGCTACACCTTC
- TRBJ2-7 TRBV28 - CASSLYTGLYEQYF TGTGCCAGCAGTTTATACACAGGGCTCTACGAGCAGTACTTC
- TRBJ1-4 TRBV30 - CAWSIQGANEKLFF TGTGCCTGGAGTATACAGGGAGCTAATGAAAAACTGTTTTTT
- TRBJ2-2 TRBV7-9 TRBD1 CASSFRQGEIGELFF TGTGCCAGCAGCTTTAGACAGGGGGAAATCGGGGAGCTGTTTTTT
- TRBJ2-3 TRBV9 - CASSVEGQGTQYF TGTGCCAGCAGCGTAGAGGGCCAGGGAACGCAGTATTTT
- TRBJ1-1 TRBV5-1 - CASSLGRATYTEAFF TGCGCCAGCAGCTTGGGGAGGGCTACTTACACTGAAGCTTTCTTT
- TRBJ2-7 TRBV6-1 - CASSETISGFQRYEQYF TGTGCCAGCAGTGAAACCATCTCAGGGTTCCAAAGGTACGAGCAGTACTTC
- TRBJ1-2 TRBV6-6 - CASSYYSPNYGYTF TGTGCCAGCAGTTACTACTCACCTAACTATGGCTACACCTTC
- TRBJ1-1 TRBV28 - CASSLPGVGNTEAFF TGTGCCAGCAGTTTACCAGGGGTAGGGAACACTGAAGCTTTCTTT
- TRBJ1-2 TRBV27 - CASSPTGVYGYTF TGTGCCAGCAGTCCAACGGGGGTCTATGGCTACACCTTC
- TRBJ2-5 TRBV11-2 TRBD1 CASSSDRAQTQYF TGTGCCAGCAGTTCGGACAGGGCACAGACCCAGTACTTC
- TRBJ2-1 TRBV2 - CASRRTPYNEQFF TGTGCCAGCAGAAGAACTCCCTACAATGAGCAGTTCTTC
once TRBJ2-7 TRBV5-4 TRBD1 CASSLGTTGDFYEQYF TGTGCCAGCAGCTTGGGTACGACAGGGGACTTCTACGAGCAGTACTTC
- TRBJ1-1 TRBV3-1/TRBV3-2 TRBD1 CASSQGTGTEAFF TGTGCCAGCAGCCAAGGGACAGGGACCGAAGCTTTCTTT
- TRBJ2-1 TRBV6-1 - CASSEARREQFF TGTGCCAGCAGTGAAGCGAGGCGGGAGCAGTTCTTC
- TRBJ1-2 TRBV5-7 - CARTRLRSNYGYTF TGTGCCAGAACCCGACTTCGCTCTAACTATGGCTACACCTTC
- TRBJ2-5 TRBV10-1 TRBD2 CASSLAPTSGEKYF TGCGCCAGCAGCCTAGCCCCGACTAGCGGGGAGAAGTACTTC
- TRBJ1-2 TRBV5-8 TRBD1 CASSLQGDYGYTF TGTGCCAGCAGCTTGCAGGGGGACTATGGCTACACCTTC
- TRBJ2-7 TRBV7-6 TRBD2 CASSSTSARFGLSYEQYF TGTGCCAGCAGCTCGACTAGCGCTAGGTTTGGGCTCTCCTACGAGCAGTACTTC
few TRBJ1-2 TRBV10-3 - CAISESGGHYYGYTF TGTGCCATCAGTGAGTCAGGTGGGCACTACTATGGCTACACCTTC
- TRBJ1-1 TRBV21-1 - CASSSRTGGSTEAFF TGTGCCAGCAGCTCTAGGACCGGGGGGTCCACTGAAGCTTTCTTT
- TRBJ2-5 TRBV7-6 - CASSFPTLEGQETQYF TGTGCCAGCAGCTTCCCCACCCTGGAGGGACAAGAGACCCAGTACTTC
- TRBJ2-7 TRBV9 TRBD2 CASSLGLSSYEQYF TGTGCCAGCAGCTTGGGACTATCCTCCTACGAGCAGTACTTC
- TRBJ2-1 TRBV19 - CASSPSAGASYNEQFF TGTGCCAGTAGCCCGTCGGCGGGGGCATCCTACAATGAGCAGTTCTTC
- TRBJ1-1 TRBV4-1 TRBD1 CASSQRLLRTKQGHTEAFF TGCGCCAGCAGCCAACGTCTCCTGAGGACCAAACAGGGGCACACTGAAGCTTTCTTT
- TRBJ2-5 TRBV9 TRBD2 CASSVRGTSGVETQYF TGTGCCAGCAGCGTAAGAGGGACTAGCGGGGTGGAGACCCAGTACTTC
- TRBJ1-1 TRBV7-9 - CASSFGGVNTEAFF TGTGCCAGCAGCTTTGGGGGGGTGAACACTGAAGCTTTCTTT
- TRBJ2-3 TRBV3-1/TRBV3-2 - CASSHGGARDTQYF TGTGCCAGCAGCCATGGGGGGGCCCGAGATACGCAGTATTTT
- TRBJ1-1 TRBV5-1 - CASSLHRENTEAFF TGCGCCAGCAGCTTGCACAGGGAAAACACTGAAGCTTTCTTT
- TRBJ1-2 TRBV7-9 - CASSPGQIYGYTF TGTGCCAGCAGCCCAGGACAGATCTATGGCTACACCTTC
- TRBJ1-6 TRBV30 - CAYLQGRNSPLHF TGTGCCTACTTACAGGGAAGGAATTCACCCCTCCACTTT
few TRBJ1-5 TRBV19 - CASRDSHSNQPQHF TGTGCCAGTAGGGACAGCCATAGCAATCAGCCCCAGCATTTT
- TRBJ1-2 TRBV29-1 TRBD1 CSVEDRDRDGYGYTF TGCAGCGTTGAAGATCGGGACAGGGACGGCTATGGCTACACCTTC
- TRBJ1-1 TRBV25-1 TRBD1 CASSARDRGVNTEAFF TGTGCCAGCAGTGCCCGGGACAGGGGGGTGAACACTGAAGCTTTCTTT
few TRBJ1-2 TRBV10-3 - CAISGRANYGYTF TGTGCCATCAGTGGACGGGCTAACTATGGCTACACCTTC
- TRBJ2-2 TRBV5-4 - CASSLGPGELFF TGTGCCAGCAGCTTGGGGCCCGGGGAGCTGTTTTTT
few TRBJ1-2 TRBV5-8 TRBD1 CASSPGTASYGYTF TGTGCCAGCAGCCCCGGGACAGCCTCCTATGGCTACACCTTC
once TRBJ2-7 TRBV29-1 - CSVDLGREQYF TGCAGCGTTGATTTGGGGCGCGAGCAGTACTTC
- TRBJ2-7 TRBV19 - CASSIDLRYEQYF TGTGCCAGTAGTATAGATTTGAGATACGAGCAGTACTTC
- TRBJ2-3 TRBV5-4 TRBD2 CASSLPSGTDTQYF TGTGCCAGCAGCTTGCCTAGCGGGACAGATACGCAGTATTTT